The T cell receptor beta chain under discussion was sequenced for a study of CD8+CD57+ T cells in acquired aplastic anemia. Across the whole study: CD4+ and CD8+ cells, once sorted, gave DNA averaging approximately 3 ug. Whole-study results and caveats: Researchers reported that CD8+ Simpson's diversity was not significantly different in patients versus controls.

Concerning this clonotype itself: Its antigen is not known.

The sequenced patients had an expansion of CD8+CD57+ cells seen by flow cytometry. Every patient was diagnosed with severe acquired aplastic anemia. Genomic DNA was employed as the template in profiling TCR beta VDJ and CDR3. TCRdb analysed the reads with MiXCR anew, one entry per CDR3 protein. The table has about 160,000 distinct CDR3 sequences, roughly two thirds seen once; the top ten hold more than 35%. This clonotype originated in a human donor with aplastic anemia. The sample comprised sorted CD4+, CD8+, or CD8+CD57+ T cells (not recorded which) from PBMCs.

Here the CDR3 reads CASSTRTGGIGYTF. The DNA for the CDR3 is TGTGCCAGCAGTACGCGGACAGGGGGCATTGGCTACACCTTC. The chain is built from TRBV25-1 and TRBJ1-2; 11 positions agree with TRBD1. The V gene end was trimmed by 5 bases and the J gene end by 7 bases; junction bases not matched to a gene: 6. Germline-derived CDR1 and CDR2 are MGHDK and SYGVNS. This CDR3 region has 14 residues.